The next 27 T cell receptor beta chains were all read from a single sample in a study of cytomegalovirus exposure and HLA in healthy donors. Researchers ran the PCR with 60 Vbeta and 13 Jbeta primers. Sequencing was performed with immunoSEQ multiplex PCR; in TCRdb, only in-frame clones are kept and a portion is missing. The sample shows around 150,000 clones, just under 65% of them seen only once. Sequencing was carried out using PBMCs. The receptors were gathered from an older woman in good health and CMV-seropositive.

V is TRBV5-1 and J is TRBJ2-7; TRBD2 agrees at 11 bases. Germline CDR1 is SGHRS and CDR2 is YFSETQ. The length of the CDR3 is 15 residues. After removal of 4 bases from V and 2 bases from J, the junction contained 5 bases not matched to a gene. CDR3 in DNA: TGCGCCAGCAGCGGCTTGACTAGCGGGGCCTACGAGCAGTACTTC. Residues: CASSGLTSGAYEQYF.

This chain connects TRBV27 to TRBJ2-7; D gene unclear. CDR3 size: 16 residues. Trimming cost V 2 bases and J 2 bases, with 16 bases left between them. Germline V gene sequence: CDR1 MNHEY, CDR2 SMNVEV (reference sequence). This CDR3 is CASSLTFPPKAYEQYF. The CDR3 DNA is TGTGCCAGCAGTTTAACTTTTCCTCCGAAAGCCTACGAGCAGTACTTC.

This clone has only a few counts. J is TRBJ1-6 and V is TRBV5-1, with 7 bases fitting TRBD1. Per germline, CDR1 SGHRS and CDR2 YFSETQ. This CDR3 region has 16 residues. V shed 0 bases and J 4 bases; nucleotides not matched to a gene: 4. CDR3 sequence reads: CASSLGGQQYNSPLHF. CDR3 DNA sequence: TGCGCCAGCAGCTTGGGGGGACAGCAGTATAATTCACCCCTCCACTTT.

This clone was observed a few times. This chain links TRBV5-8 with TRBJ1-2, with TRBD1 as a possible D gene (6 bases). V lost 2 bases, J lost 5 bases, and 16 bases lay in between. This CDR3 region has 15 residues. Germline V lookup: CDR1 SGHTS, CDR2 YDEGEE. CDR3 bases: TGTGCCAGCAGCTTTACCTGGGACACTGCTTATGGCTACACCTTC. Translated, it gives CASSFTWDTAYGYTF. Drawing the rest from reference TRBV5-8 and TRBJ1-2, the complete variable domain is EAGVTQSPTHLIKTRGQQATLRCSPISGHTSVYWYQQALGLGLQFLLWYDEGEERNRGNFPPRFSGRQFPNYSSELNVNALELEDSALYLCASSFTWDTAYGYTFGSGTRLTVV.

This clone was found a few times. The rearrangement uses TRBV6-6 and TRBJ1-6, with 7 bases fitting TRBD1. Germline loops: CDR1 MNHNY, CDR2 SVGAGI (reference sequence). This CDR3 has 15 amino acids. With V trimmed by 10 bases and J by 5 bases, 11 bases remained unmatched. The CDR3 region has the DNA TGTGCCACCGGGGAACCGGGACAGAATAATTCACCCCTCCACTTT. Translated: CATGEPGQNNSPLHF.

The rearrangement uses TRBV7-8 and TRBJ2-5; 9 nucleotides line up with TRBD2. V dropped 1 base and J dropped 5; count of bases not matched to a gene: 8. The CDR3 is 16 residues long. Germline values: CDR1 SGHVS, CDR2 FQNEAQ. DNA of the CDR3: TGTGCCAGCAGCTTAGATGGACTAGCGTCCTGGGAGACCCAGTACTTC. This translates into CASSLDGLASWETQYF.

This clone was counted only a few times. This sequence joins TRBV7-2 and TRBJ2-1; 11 bases map to TRBD2. Germline V CDR1 and CDR2: SGHTA, FQGNSA. After removal of 3 bases from V and 10 bases from J, the junction contained 8 bases not matched to a gene. CDR3 size: 15 residues. CDR3 nucleotide sequence: TGTGCCAGCAGCTTTTCGACTAGCGGGACGGGAGAGCAGTTCTTC. This translates into CASSFSTSGTGEQFF.

The chain links TRBV28 to TRBJ1-3; maybe TRBD1 (6 bases). The germline CDR1 and CDR2 sequences are MDHEN and SYDVKM. CDR3 size: 15 residues. V dropped 1 base and J dropped 4 bases, with 11 bases sitting between them. Here the CDR3 DNA reads TGTGCCAGCAGTTTATCAGGGGCGAGGGGAAACACCATATATTTT. This codes for CASSLSGARGNTIYF.

The CDR3 sequence: CAWRGTSSYNEQFF. CDR3 sequence (DNA): TGTGCCTGGAGAGGGACTTCATCCTACAATGAGCAGTTCTTC. V and J are TRBV30 and TRBJ2-1, with a possible D match to TRBD2 (6 bases). This CDR3 comprises 14 residues. The ends were cut back, 3 bases at V and 1 base at J, with 10 bases in the middle. The V gene's germline CDR1 is GTSNPN and CDR2 SVGIG (reference sequence).

The chain couples TRBV27 to TRBJ2-7; D might be TRBD1 (5 bases). CDR1 and CDR2 (germline): MNHEY, SMNVEV (reference sequence). The CDR3 runs to 13 residues. Trimming stripped 6 bases from V and 0 bases from J, with 9 bases between. CDR3 sequence: CASSHRNSYEQYF. The CDR3, as DNA: TGTGCCAGCAGCCACAGGAACTCCTACGAGCAGTACTTC.

A few counts support this clone. The rearrangement uses TRBV9 and TRBJ2-3; no definite D call. Germline V gene sequence: CDR1 SGDLS, CDR2 YYNGEE. This CDR3 is 15 amino acids long. Trimming stripped 0 bases from V and 4 bases from J, with 12 bases between. The CDR3 spells CASSVAGAAPDTQYF. Here the CDR3 DNA reads TGTGCCAGCAGCGTAGCGGGTGCGGCCCCAGATACGCAGTATTTT.

The chain couples TRBV15 to TRBJ1-1, with D possibly TRBD1 on 5 matching bases. The CDR3 runs 12 residues. The germline CDR1 and CDR2 sequences are LNHNV and YYDKDF (reference sequence). The V gene lost 1 base and the J gene lost 11 bases, with 11 bases spanning the gap. CDR3 region: CATSRGLKGAFF. CDR3 in DNA: TGTGCCACCAGCAGAGGTTTAAAGGGGGCTTTCTTT.

The chain is built from TRBV11-3 and TRBJ1-5; tentatively, D is TRBD1 (5 bases). Germline V gives CDR1 SGHNT, CDR2 YENEEA. The CDR3 is 16 amino acids. Trimming took off 3 bases at V and 1 base at J, with 13 bases between the two ends. Written as DNA, the CDR3 is TGTGCCAGCAGCTTCGACAGTGGGAGGAGCAATCAGCCCCAGCATTTT. Residues: CASSFDSGRSNQPQHF.

V and J are TRBV19 and TRBJ1-1; D is perhaps TRBD1 (6 bases). CDR1 and CDR2 (germline): LNHDA, SQIVND (reference sequence). The CDR3 spans 13 residues. Trimming took off 4 bases at V and 5 bases at J, with 11 bases between the two ends. The CDR3 here is CASSTKQGTEAFF. The DNA for the CDR3 is TGTGCCAGTAGTACCAAACAGGGAACTGAAGCTTTCTTT.

V is TRBV6-5 and J is TRBJ2-2; TRBD1 is a possible D gene (5 bases). CDR1 MNHEY and CDR2 SVGAGI come from the germline V gene. The CDR3 runs 12 residues. Trimming shortened V by 7 bases and J by 8 bases, and 11 bases separated the two germline ends. The CDR3 coding sequence is TGTGCCAGCACCCAGGGATCTGGGGAGCTGTTTTTT. Translated: CASTQGSGELFF.

The chain has TRBV9 and TRBJ2-1; tentatively, D is TRBD2 (7 bases). The CDR3 length is 15 residues. CDR1 and CDR2 from the germline V gene are SGDLS and YYNGEE. Trimming cost V 4 bases and J 8 bases, with 19 bases left between them. The CDR3 is CASSRGLAEGDEQFF. For the CDR3, the DNA is TGTGCCAGCAGCCGGGGGCTAGCGGAGGGGGATGAGCAGTTCTTC.

A remark on this clone: The same CDR3 arises from other DNA sequences in this sample as well. The chain links TRBV9 to TRBJ2-7, with 11 positions matching TRBD2. The CDR3 spans 15 residues. Trimming removed 0 bases from V and 3 bases from J; junction bases left unmatched: 2. From germline, CDR1 is SGDLS and CDR2 YYNGEE. CDR3 sequence reads: CASSVGGLADYEQYF. CDR3 nucleotides: TGTGCCAGCAGCGTAGGGGGACTAGCGGACTACGAGCAGTACTTC.

The chain carries TRBV5-4 and TRBJ2-1, with D perhaps TRBD2 (6 bases). This CDR3 comprises 16 residues. The germline CDR1 and CDR2 sequences are SGHNT and YYREEE (reference sequence). Trimming left V 2 bases short and J 7 bases short, with 19 bases between. The CDR3 loop reads CASSLPSRDSINEQFF. The CDR3 DNA is TGTGCCAGCAGCTTACCCAGCCGGGACTCAATAAATGAGCAGTTCTTC. Complete variable domain (other parts from reference TRBV5-4 and TRBJ2-1): ETGVTQSPTHLIKTRGQQVTLRCSSQSGHNTVSWYQQALGQGPQFIFQYYREEENGRGNFPPRFSGLQFPNYSSELNVNALELDDSALYLCASSLPSRDSINEQFFGPGTRLTVL.

This CDR3 is CASSLRDPLSYEQYF. DNA for the CDR3: TGTGCCAGCAGTTTGCGGGACCCTCTCTCCTACGAGCAGTACTTC. V gene TRBV2 combines with J gene TRBJ2-7; D possibly corresponds to TRBD2 (6 bases). Between the trimmed V and J ends, which lost 5 bases and 0 bases, there was a span of 14 bases. This CDR3 is 15 amino acids long. Per germline, CDR1 SNHLY and CDR2 FYNNEI.

The V gene is TRBV18, the J gene TRBJ1-1; 8 nucleotides agree with TRBD1. There are 15 residues in the CDR3. Losses at the gene ends were 4 bases for V and 2 bases for J; bases not matched to a gene: 6. CDR1 and CDR2 from the germline V gene are KGHSH and LQKENI. CDR3: CASSRGTGQNTEAFF. The CDR3, as DNA: TGTGCCAGCTCACGAGGGACAGGTCAAAACACTGAAGCTTTCTTT.

CDR3 coding DNA: TGTGCCAGCAGCTTTATGGCCGGGACAGGGTCCCGCAATGAGCAGTTCTTC. It specifies CASSFMAGTGSRNEQFF. V and J are TRBV5-4 and TRBJ2-1; TRBD1 matches 9 bases. The CDR3 covers 17 residues. V shed 2 bases, J shed 6 bases, and the junction held 12 bases outside the gene matches. Per the germline V gene, CDR1 is SGHNT and CDR2 is YYREEE (reference sequence).

The V gene is TRBV7-2, the J gene TRBJ2-1; possibly TRBD1 for D (6 bases). V shed 5 bases and J shed 1 base, with 12 bases lying between them. Germline assignment: CDR1 SGHTA and CDR2 FQGNSA. This CDR3 spans 15 amino acids. The chain's CDR3 is CASSGTRVSYNEQFF. The CDR3 nucleotides read TGTGCCAGCAGCGGGACAAGGGTTTCCTACAATGAGCAGTTCTTC. The whole variable domain, filled in from reference TRBV7-2 and TRBJ2-1, reads GAGVSQSPSNKVTEKGKDVELRCDPISGHTALYWYRQSLGQGLEFLIYFQGNSAPDKSGLPSDRFSAERTGGSVSTLTIQRTQQEDSAVYLCASSGTRVSYNEQFFGPGTRLTVL.

The chain has TRBV4-1 and TRBJ1-2; TRBD1 aligns across 7 bases. CDR1 is MGHRA and CDR2 is YSYEKL in the germline V gene. This CDR3 is 15 amino acids long. The junction had 12 bases not matched to a gene; V was cut back by 3 bases and J by 8 bases. The DNA of the CDR3 is TGCGCCAGCAGCCAGGCCTTCGGACAGGACGACGGCTACACCTTC. Translated: CASSQAFGQDDGYTF.

This chain connects TRBV29-1 to TRBJ2-5; D is possibly TRBD1 (6 bases). The CDR3 runs 13 residues. Germline V gives CDR1 SQVTM, CDR2 ANQGSEA. With 6 bases removed from V and 3 bases from J, the gap between germline ends came to 14 bases. Written as DNA, the CDR3 is TGCAGCGTGGCCCCGGGACACGAAGAGACCCAGTACTTC. This codes for CSVAPGHEETQYF.

The chain couples TRBV9 to TRBJ1-4, with D maybe TRBD1 (6 bases). The germline gives CDR1 SGDLS, CDR2 YYNGEE. There are 17 residues in the CDR3. Trimming took 0 bases from V and 4 from J, leaving 16 bases between them. CDR3 protein: CASSVDVRGGGNEKLFF. The DNA of the CDR3 is TGTGCCAGCAGCGTAGATGTCCGGGGAGGGGGTAATGAAAAACTGTTTTTT. Complete variable domain (other parts from reference TRBV9 and TRBJ1-4): DSGVTQTPKHLITATGQRVTLRCSPRSGDLSVYWYQQSLDQGLQFLIQYYNGEERAKGNILERFSAQQFPDLHSELNLSSLELGDSALYFCASSVDVRGGGNEKLFFGSGTQLSVL.

As DNA, the CDR3 is TGCGCCAGCAGCCACCCGACAGGGGTAGCCAAAAACATTCAGTACTTC. Translation: CASSHPTGVAKNIQYF. The chain has TRBV4-1 and TRBJ2-4; the match to TRBD1 covers 8 bases. This CDR3 spans 16 amino acids. Looked up from germline, CDR1 is MGHRA and CDR2 is YSYEKL. The J segment lost 0 bases and the V segment lost 3 bases, leaving 4 bases of the junction unmatched.

CDR3 residues: CASSLTRGLYEQYF. CDR3 coding DNA: TGTGCCAGCAGCTTAACCAGGGGGCTTTACGAGCAGTACTTC. The chain employs TRBV7-2 and TRBJ2-7; TRBD1 matches at 8 bases. J was trimmed by 4 bases and V by 2 bases; bases with no gene match: 4. This CDR3 region has 14 residues. Germline-derived CDR1 and CDR2 are SGHTA and FQGNSA.